This T cell receptor beta chain stems from a study of blood T cell repertoires in COVID-19 (dated by TCRdb to 2018 to 2021). For context, the study as a whole: Samples from collaborators originated in the United States, Italy and Spain and spanned both the acute and convalescent phases of COVID-19. A freely available public database, intended as a resource for researchers studying the immune response to SARS-CoV-2, is where the repertoires were released. The dataset comprised deeply sampled blood TCRbeta repertoires from subjects exposed to, actively infected with, or recovered from COVID-19. The samples were drawn from two sources: the first 160 participants of the ongoing ImmuneRACE study, and 1,200 or so subjects contributed by 6 global collaborators. A de-identified subject ID, COVID-19 status, age in years and sex were almost always included in the sample metadata. The prospective study material was composed of cDNA or gDNA derived from T cells, B-cell-depleted T cells, or PBMCs. Where available, HLA class I and class II types were taken from metadata supplied by the sample provider and were not determined by assay-based typing.

The immunoSEQ Assay, a bias-controlled multiplex PCR, was used to amplify TCRbeta CDR3 regions from genomic DNA. Turning to the authors' computational methods: The number of nucleated cells in each sample was estimated from the amplification of reference gene primers within the assay. To quantify the absolute abundance of each unique TCRbeta CDR3 rearrangement, sequence reads were collapsed and filtered. Productive Simpson clonality was computed per sample as the square root of Simpson's diversity index over productive rearrangements. TCRdb carries this immuneACCESS record with in-frame sequences only. Its versions omit some clonotypes, under half of them owing to an unresolved V gene in the studies checked, with the rest unexplained. The D gene and trimming were derived from the DNA, and the V and J assignments and clone size from that table. This sample comprises around 260,000 clones, about 88% of them detected only once. The ten largest clones represent 3.6% of the sample.

Concerning this clone: Its antigen is unknown. No base quality values were provided; no much bigger clone lies one nucleotide off.

Results the study describes overall, beyond this receptor: How much clinical and demographic metadata was included differed by source and by participant, and the metadata was provided uncurated.

The CDR3 spans 16 residues, from the cysteine through the phenylalanine. Solely the CDR3 DNA is kept, with 48 bases framed from the first base. In the germline V gene, CDR1 corresponds to LGHNA and CDR2 to YNFKEQ. At the junction V is shortened by 0 bases and J by 4 bases, with 16 bases in between. Whole blood was collected in K2EDTA tubes by collaborating institutions according to the institutions' own protocols. For TCRbeta analysis, collaborators shipped samples in one of three forms: frozen whole blood, isolated PBMCs, or DNA extracted from either of those sample types. The receptor was isolated from a man aged 18 to 29 with active or convalescent COVID-19. The V and J segments used are TRBV4-2 and TRBJ2-7, with TRBD2 as a weak D call on 6 bases. Sequenced material: peripheral blood. At the DNA level, the sequence is TGTGCCAGCAGCCAAGACGGAGGGGAATCGTGGTACGAGCAGTACTTC. Its translation is CASSQDGGESWYEQYF.